This T cell receptor (beta chain) stems from a study of T cell responses to AZD1222 COVID-19 vaccine. At the level of the study: Recipients boosted at about 4 weeks or about 12 weeks are pooled.

This clone has only one observation. The target antigen is unknown. Findings and caveats of the study: A mostly white British donor set with more females was recruited, and clonal diversity was possibly underestimated. Only a handful of AZD1222 recipients tested seropositive at baseline.

Repertoires were generated with immunoSEQ multiplex PCR, while TCRdb's copy carries only in-frame clones and drops some. This table has roughly 96,000 clones, 90% appearing once. Germline lookup yields CDR1 SNHLY and CDR2 FYNNEI. The CDR3 length is 15 residues. V dropped 5 bases and J dropped 0 bases, with 11 bases sitting between them. The starting material was peripheral blood, obtained on day 0 of AZD1222 vaccination. The TCR was taken from an adult in good health. The chain uses TRBV2 and TRBJ1-3; D remains ambiguous. The CDR3 spells CASSLGGNSGNTIYF. CDR3 bases: TGTGCCAGCAGTCTAGGCGGTAACTCTGGAAACACCATATATTTT.